Shown below are 16 T cell receptor beta chains from a single sample sequenced in a study of T cell responses to AZD1222 COVID-19 vaccine. Measured with immunoSEQ multiplex PCR; TCRdb has only the in-frame clones, and not every one. The sample has fewer than 120,000 clones; around 81% are singletons. This specimen consisted of peripheral blood, obtained on day 0 of AZD1222 vaccination. The receptor set was obtained from an adult in good health.

In this sample, this clone turned up a few times. The rearrangement uses TRBV24-1 and TRBJ2-1; D is undetermined. CDR1 is KGHDR, CDR2 SFDVKD, per germline. The CDR3 has 14 residues. Trimming pared 4 bases from V and 8 bases from J, leaving 14 bases between. The CDR3 spells CATSDSGAGHEQFF. DNA for the CDR3: TGTGCCACCAGTGACTCAGGCGCCGGACATGAGCAGTTCTTC.

This chain connects TRBV7-9 to TRBJ2-3, with no clear D. V lost 2 bases and J 2 bases, leaving 11 bases between the germline ends. The length of the CDR3 is 15 residues. Looked up from germline, CDR1 is SEHNR and CDR2 is FQNEAQ (reference sequence). In DNA form, the CDR3 reads TGTGCCAGCAGCTTAACGCAGGCGAACACAGATACGCAGTATTTT. It codes for CASSLTQANTDTQYF.

This rearrangement joins TRBV3-1 (or the pseudogene TRBV3-2) to TRBJ2-4, with D possibly matching TRBD2 (6 bases). Germline CDR1 reads LGHDT; CDR2 reads YNNKEL (reference sequence). The CDR3 consists of 19 residues. Deletions cut 4 bases from V and 1 base from J, with 23 bases between. The CDR3 DNA sequence: TGTGCCAGCAGCCCCCGCCTTGGGAGGACTACCTCGGCCAAAAACATTCAGTACTTC. Amino acids: CASSPRLGRTTSAKNIQYF.

This clone appeared a few times. The chain couples TRBV7-9 to TRBJ1-5; possible D gene TRBD1, 6 bases. V lost 1 base and J 7 bases, leaving 8 bases between the germline ends. There are 13 residues in the CDR3. Per the germline V gene, CDR1 is SEHNR and CDR2 is FQNEAQ (reference sequence). The CDR3 DNA sequence: TGTGCCAGCAGCTTAGAGGGGGACCAGCCCCAGCATTTT. Protein product: CASSLEGDQPQHF.

The chain uses TRBV5-4 and TRBJ2-2; 9 nucleotides agree with TRBD2. This CDR3 has 17 residues. After removal of 4 bases from V and 6 bases from J, the junction contained 13 bases not matched to a gene. Looked up from germline, CDR1 is SGHNT and CDR2 is YYREEE (reference sequence). In DNA, the CDR3 is TGTGCCAGCAGCACCCCAGCGGGGGGACGAAAGGCCGGGGAGCTGTTTTTT. Its protein is CASSTPAGGRKAGELFF.

This clone is a singleton in its sample. The chain couples TRBV5-8 to TRBJ2-1; tentative D call: TRBD1 (6 bases). The CDR3 runs 15 residues. Germline loops: CDR1 SGHTS, CDR2 YDEGEE. The V end lost 5 bases, the J end lost 2 bases, and 14 bases lay between the germline ends. The CDR3 loop is CASSRTGQPYNEQFF. CDR3 DNA: TGTGCCAGCAGTCGGACCGGACAGCCCTACAATGAGCAGTTCTTC. Full variable domain (missing parts from reference TRBV5-8 and TRBJ2-1): EAGVTQSPTHLIKTRGQQATLRCSPISGHTSVYWYQQALGLGLQFLLWYDEGEERNRGNFPPRFSGRQFPNYSSELNVNALELEDSALYLCASSRTGQPYNEQFFGPGTRLTVL.

The chain combines TRBV3-1 (or the pseudogene TRBV3-2) with TRBJ2-4; D possibly corresponds to TRBD2 (5 bases). There are 16 residues in the CDR3. The V gene lost 0 bases and the J gene lost 7 bases, with 16 bases spanning the gap. Germline V lookup: CDR1 LGHDT, CDR2 YNNKEL (reference sequence). The CDR3 nucleotides read TGTGCCAGCAGCCAAGACTCTGGGCGGCGAGGGAACATTCAGTACTTC. Encoded protein: CASSQDSGRRGNIQYF.

CDR3 in amino acids: CASSRTGYDTEAFF. The CDR3 coding sequence is TGTGCCAGCAGCCGGACAGGGTACGACACTGAAGCTTTCTTT. The chain carries TRBV9 and TRBJ1-1; 8 bases are shared with TRBD1. Germline V gene sequence: CDR1 SGDLS, CDR2 YYNGEE. The CDR3 has 14 residues. V shed 4 bases, J shed 3 bases, and the junction held 5 bases outside the gene matches.

J is TRBJ2-7 and V is TRBV5-1; D call uncertain. Germline V gene lookup returns CDR1 SGHRS and CDR2 YFSETQ. The ends were cut back, 0 bases at V and 3 bases at J, with 7 bases in the middle. This CDR3 is 13 amino acids long. CDR3 DNA: TGCGCCAGCAGCTTGGACCAGGACTACGAGCAGTACTTC. It yields the protein CASSLDQDYEQYF.

The chain joins TRBV3-1 (or the pseudogene TRBV3-2) to TRBJ2-7; possibly TRBD1 or TRBD2 for D (5 bases each). This CDR3 comprises 17 residues. V dropped 3 bases and J dropped 6 bases, with 24 bases sitting between them. Per germline, CDR1 LGHDT and CDR2 YNNKEL (reference sequence). CDR3 sequence reads: CASSHPLGVTEDSEQYF. The DNA of the CDR3 is TGTGCCAGCAGCCACCCGCTGGGGGTCACGGAGGATAGCGAGCAGTACTTC.

This chain uses TRBV20-1 with TRBJ2-7; no reliable D call. This CDR3 is 14 amino acids long. Trimming took 3 bases from V and 7 from J, leaving 19 bases between them. From germline, CDR1 is DFQATT and CDR2 SNEGSKA (reference sequence). DNA for the CDR3: TGCAGTGCTAGTCCAGTCCAGGTCGTATTAGAGCAGTACTTC. It codes for CSASPVQVVLEQYF.

V usage is TRBV19 and J usage is TRBJ1-3, with D uncertain. This CDR3 has 16 amino acids. V gave up 6 bases and J gave up 7 bases, with 22 bases separating them. In germline, CDR1 is LNHDA, CDR2 SQIVND (reference sequence). CDR3 nucleotide sequence: TGTGCCAGTAGATCAACCTCCATATCTGGGCGGAACACCATATATTTT. Its translation is CASRSTSISGRNTIYF.

The chain uses TRBV7-2 and TRBJ1-1; D ambiguous. Germline V gene data show CDR1 as SGHTA and CDR2 as FQGNSA. Trimming cost V 0 bases and J 2 bases, with 7 bases left between them. This CDR3 contains 14 residues. The CDR3 region is CASSLARTNTEAFF. The CDR3 nucleotides read TGTGCCAGCAGCTTAGCGCGAACTAACACTGAAGCTTTCTTT.

This clone was counted only a few times. The CDR3 here is CASSPGQNYGYTF. In DNA form, the CDR3 reads TGCGCCAGCAGCCCTGGACAGAACTATGGCTACACCTTC. The chain uses TRBV5-1 and TRBJ1-2; a weak D match, TRBD1 (6 bases). Germline values: CDR1 SGHRS, CDR2 YFSETQ. The CDR3 is 13 residues long. V lost 4 bases to trimming and J lost 2 bases, with 9 bases between them.

The chain carries TRBV7-8 and TRBJ1-2, with 8 bases identical to TRBD1. CDR1 and CDR2 from the germline V gene are SGHVS and FQNEAQ. The CDR3 runs to 18 residues. Losses at the gene ends were 1 base for V and 1 base for J; bases not matched to a gene: 11. CDR3 bases: TGTGCCAGCAGCTTAGGATCCCTTCGACAGGGGATTAACTATGGCTACACCTTC. Translated, it gives CASSLGSLRQGINYGYTF.

The rearrangement uses TRBV28 and TRBJ1-5, with TRBD1 as a possible D gene (6 bases). Germline V gives CDR1 MDHEN, CDR2 SYDVKM. V was clipped by 3 bases and J by 1 base, with 13 bases between them. The CDR3 is 16 residues long. The CDR3 nucleotides read TGTGCCAGCAGTTTTTGGGGGCTCGGGAGCAATCAGCCCCAGCATTTT. Translated: CASSFWGLGSNQPQHF.